This T cell receptor (beta chain) was identified during a study of CD8+ T cells in alopecia areata. As for the study in general: Patients received oral tofacitinib, 5 to 10 mg twice daily, for moderate-to-severe alopecia areata.

Treatment here: oral pan-JAK inhibitor, 5-10 mg twice daily. Samples from alopecia areata patients were lesional scalp punch biopsies and peripheral blood. Sequencing relied on a cDNA template that was reverse transcribed from extracted RNA. Sequenced by immunoSEQ multiplex PCR; TCRdb stores in-frame clones only, minus some. The sample contains 210,000 or so clones, approximately 72% of which appear only once. The germline V gene has CDR1 LNHNV and CDR2 YYDKDF (reference sequence). Trimming at V came to 3 bases and at J to 4 bases, leaving 11 bases not matched to a gene. The CDR3 is made up of 17 amino acids. With regard to this clone: As yet, its antigen is unknown.

Findings and limits, study-wide: Baseline CD8+ expansion's link to response remains uncertain, as there was one nonresponder.

This rearrangement joins TRBV15 to TRBJ2-3, with 9 bases matching TRBD2. Sequences were derived from CD4+ T cells sorted from blood, sampled around week 46, from a patient treated with tofacitinib. The TCR was taken from a human donor with alopecia areata. The CDR3 DNA reads TGTGCCACCAGCAGGACAAGACTAGCGGCCAACGCAGATACGCAGTATTTT. Translated, it gives CATSRTRLAANADTQYF.